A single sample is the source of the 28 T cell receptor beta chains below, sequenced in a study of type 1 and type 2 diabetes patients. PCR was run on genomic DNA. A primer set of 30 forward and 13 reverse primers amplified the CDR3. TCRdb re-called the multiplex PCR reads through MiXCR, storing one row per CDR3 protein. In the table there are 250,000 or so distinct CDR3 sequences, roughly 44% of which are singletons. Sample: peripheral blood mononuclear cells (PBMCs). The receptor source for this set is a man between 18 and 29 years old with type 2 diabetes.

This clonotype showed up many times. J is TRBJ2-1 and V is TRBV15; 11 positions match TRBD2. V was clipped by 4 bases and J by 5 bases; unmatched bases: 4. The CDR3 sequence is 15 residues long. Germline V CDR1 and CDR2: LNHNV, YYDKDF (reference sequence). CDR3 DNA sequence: TGTGCCACCAGCAACACTAGCGGGAGCCACAATGAGCAGTTCTTC. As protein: CATSNTSGSHNEQFF.

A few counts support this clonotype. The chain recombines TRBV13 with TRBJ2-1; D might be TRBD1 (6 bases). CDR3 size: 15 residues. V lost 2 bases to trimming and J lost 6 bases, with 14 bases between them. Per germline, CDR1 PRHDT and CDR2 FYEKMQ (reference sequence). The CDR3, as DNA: TGTGCCAGCAGCTTACCAGGGGCCCAGTCCAATGAGCAGTTCTTC. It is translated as CASSLPGAQSNEQFF.

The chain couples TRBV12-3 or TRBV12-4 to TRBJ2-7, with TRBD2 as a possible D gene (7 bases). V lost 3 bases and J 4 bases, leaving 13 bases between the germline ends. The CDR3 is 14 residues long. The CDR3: CASSLFGGRYEQYF. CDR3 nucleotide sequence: TGTGCCAGCAGTTTGTTCGGGGGGCGGTACGAGCAGTACTTC.

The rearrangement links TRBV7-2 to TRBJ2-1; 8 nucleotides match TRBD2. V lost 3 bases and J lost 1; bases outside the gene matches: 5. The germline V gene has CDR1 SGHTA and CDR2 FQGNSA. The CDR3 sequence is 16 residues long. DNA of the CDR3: TGTGCCAGCAGCTTCGGAAGCGGGGGTTCCTACAATGAGCAGTTCTTC. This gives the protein CASSFGSGGSYNEQFF.

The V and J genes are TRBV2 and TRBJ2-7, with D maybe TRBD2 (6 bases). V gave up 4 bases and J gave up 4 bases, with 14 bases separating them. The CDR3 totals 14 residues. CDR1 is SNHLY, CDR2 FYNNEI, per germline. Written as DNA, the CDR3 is TGTGCCAGCAGTGGCGGGGCTCGTAGTTACGAGCAGTACTTC. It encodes CASSGGARSYEQYF.

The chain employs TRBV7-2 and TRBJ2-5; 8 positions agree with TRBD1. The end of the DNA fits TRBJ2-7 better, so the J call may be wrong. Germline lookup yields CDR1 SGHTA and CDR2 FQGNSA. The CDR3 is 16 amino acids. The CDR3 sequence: CASSQDRRGQAYEQYF. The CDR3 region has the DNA TGTGCCAGCAGCCAAGATCGGAGGGGACAGGCCTACGAGCAGTACTTC.

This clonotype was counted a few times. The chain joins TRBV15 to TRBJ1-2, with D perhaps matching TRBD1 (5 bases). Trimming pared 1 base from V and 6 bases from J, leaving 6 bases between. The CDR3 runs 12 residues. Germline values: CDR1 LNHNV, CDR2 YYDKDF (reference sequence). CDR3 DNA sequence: TGTGCCACCAGCAGAGGGGGGGATGGCTACACCTTC. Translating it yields CATSRGGDGYTF. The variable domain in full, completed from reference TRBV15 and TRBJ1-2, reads DAMVIQNPRYQVTQFGKPVTLSCSQTLNHNVMYWYQQKSSQAPKLLFHYYDKDFNNEADTPDNFQSRRPNTSFCFLDIRSPGLGDTAMYLCATSRGGDGYTFGSGTRLTVV.

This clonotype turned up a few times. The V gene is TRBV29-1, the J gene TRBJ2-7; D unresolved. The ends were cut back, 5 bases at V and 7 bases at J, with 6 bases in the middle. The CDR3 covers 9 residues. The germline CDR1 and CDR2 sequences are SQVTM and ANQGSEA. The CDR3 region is CSVTWEQYF. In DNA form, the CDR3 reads TGCAGCGTTACGTGGGAGCAGTACTTC.

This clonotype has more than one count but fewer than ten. The CDR3 region is CASRHNTGELFF. The CDR3 DNA follows: TGTGCCAGCCGACACAACACCGGGGAGCTGTTTTTT. V and J are TRBV10-3 and TRBJ2-2, with D hard to call. The CDR3 extends over 12 amino acids. Germline-derived CDR1 and CDR2 are ENHRY and SYGVKD. The ends were cut back, 10 bases at V and 2 bases at J, with 8 bases in the middle.

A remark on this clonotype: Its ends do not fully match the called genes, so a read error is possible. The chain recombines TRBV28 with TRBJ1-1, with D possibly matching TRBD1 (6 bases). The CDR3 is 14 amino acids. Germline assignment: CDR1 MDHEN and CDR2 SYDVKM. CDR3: CASRRGGANAEAFF. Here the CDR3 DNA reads TGTGCCAGCAGGAGGGGGGGGGCGAACGCTGAAGCTTTCTTT.

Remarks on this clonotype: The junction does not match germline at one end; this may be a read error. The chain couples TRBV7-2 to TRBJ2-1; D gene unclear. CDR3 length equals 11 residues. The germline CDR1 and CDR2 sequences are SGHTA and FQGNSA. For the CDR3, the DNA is TGCGCCAGCAGAGTCCACAATGAGCAGTTCTTC. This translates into CASRVHNEQFF.

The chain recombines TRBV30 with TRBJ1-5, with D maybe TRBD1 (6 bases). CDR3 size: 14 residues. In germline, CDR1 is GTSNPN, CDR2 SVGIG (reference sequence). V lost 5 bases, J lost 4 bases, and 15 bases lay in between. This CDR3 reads CAWAKRGANQPQHF. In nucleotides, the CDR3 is TGTGCCTGGGCTAAAAGGGGGGCTAATCAGCCCCAGCATTTT.

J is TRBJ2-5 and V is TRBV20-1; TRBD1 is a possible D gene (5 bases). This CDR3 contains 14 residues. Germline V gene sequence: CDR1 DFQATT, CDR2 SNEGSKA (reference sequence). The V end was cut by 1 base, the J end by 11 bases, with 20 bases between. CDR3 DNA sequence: TGCAGTGCTAGAGGGTCGGACACTTACAATGAGCAGTACTTC. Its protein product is CSARGSDTYNEQYF.

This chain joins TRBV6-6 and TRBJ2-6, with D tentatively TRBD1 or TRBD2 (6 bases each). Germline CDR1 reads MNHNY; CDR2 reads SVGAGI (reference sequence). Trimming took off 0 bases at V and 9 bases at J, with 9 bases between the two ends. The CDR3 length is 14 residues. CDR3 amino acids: CASSYSGGGNVLTF. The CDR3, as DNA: TGTGCCAGCAGTTACTCGGGGGGCGGCAACGTCCTGACTTTC.

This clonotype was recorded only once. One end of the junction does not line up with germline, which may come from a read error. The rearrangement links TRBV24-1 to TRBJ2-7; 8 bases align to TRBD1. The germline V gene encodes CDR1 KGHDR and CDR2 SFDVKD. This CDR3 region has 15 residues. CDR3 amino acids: CASSDKTGVFYEQYF. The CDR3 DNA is TGTGCCAGCAGTGATAAGACAGGGGTATTCTACGAGCAGTACTTC.

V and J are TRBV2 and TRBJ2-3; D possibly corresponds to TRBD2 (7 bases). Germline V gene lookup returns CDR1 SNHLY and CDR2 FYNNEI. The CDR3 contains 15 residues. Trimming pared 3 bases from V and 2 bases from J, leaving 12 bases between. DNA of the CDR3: TGTGCCAGCAGTGATTTACGGGGGGCCACAGATACGCAGTATTTT. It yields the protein CASSDLRGATDTQYF.

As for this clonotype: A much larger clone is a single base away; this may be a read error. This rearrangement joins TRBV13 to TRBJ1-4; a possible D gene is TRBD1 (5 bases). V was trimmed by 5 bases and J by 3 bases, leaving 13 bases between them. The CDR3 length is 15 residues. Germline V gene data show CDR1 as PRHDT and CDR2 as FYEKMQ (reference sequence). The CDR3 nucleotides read TGTGCCAGCAGCGCAGACAGCGCAGCTAATGAAAAACTGTTTTTT. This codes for CASSADSAANEKLFF.

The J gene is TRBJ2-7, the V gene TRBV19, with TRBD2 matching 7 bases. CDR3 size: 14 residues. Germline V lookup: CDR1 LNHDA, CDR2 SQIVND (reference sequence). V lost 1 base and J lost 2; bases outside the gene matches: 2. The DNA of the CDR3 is TGTGCCAGTAGTATAGGCGGGAGTGCCTACGAGCAGTACTTC. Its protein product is CASSIGGSAYEQYF.

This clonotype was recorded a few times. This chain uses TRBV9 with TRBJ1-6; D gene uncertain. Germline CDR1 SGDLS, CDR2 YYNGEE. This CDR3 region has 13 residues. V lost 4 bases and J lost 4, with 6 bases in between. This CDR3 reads CASSQEYNSPLHF. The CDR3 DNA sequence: TGTGCCAGCAGCCAGGAGTATAATTCACCCCTCCACTTT.

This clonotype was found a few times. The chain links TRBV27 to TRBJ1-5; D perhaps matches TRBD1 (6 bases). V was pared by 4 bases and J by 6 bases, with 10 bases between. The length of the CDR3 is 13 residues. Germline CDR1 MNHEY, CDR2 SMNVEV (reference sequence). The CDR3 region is CASSSSGAQPQHF. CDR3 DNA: TGTGCCAGCAGTTCGTCAGGGGCTCAGCCCCAGCATTTT.

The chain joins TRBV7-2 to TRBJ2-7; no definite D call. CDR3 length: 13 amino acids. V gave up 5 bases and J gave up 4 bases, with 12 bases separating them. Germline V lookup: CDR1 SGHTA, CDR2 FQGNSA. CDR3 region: CASSISLQYEQYF. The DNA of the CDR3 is TGTGCCAGCAGCATTAGCCTCCAATACGAGCAGTACTTC.

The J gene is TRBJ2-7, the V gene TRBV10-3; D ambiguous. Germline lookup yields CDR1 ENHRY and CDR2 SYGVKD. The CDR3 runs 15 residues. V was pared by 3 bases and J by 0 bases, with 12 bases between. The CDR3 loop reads CAISDPTVSSYEQYF. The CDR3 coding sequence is TGTGCCATCAGTGACCCGACTGTGAGCTCCTACGAGCAGTACTTC.

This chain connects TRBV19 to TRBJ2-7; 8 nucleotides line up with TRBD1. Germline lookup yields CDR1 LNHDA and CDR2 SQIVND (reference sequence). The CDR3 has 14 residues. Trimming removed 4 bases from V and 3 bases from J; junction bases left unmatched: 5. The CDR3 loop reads CASSRGDRYYEQYF. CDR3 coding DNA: TGTGCCAGTAGTAGAGGGGACAGGTACTACGAGCAGTACTTC.

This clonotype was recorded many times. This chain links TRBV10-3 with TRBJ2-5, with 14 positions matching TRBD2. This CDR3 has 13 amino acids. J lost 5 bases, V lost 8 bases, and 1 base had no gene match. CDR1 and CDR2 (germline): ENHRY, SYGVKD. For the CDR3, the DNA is TGTGCCATCGGGACTAGCGGGGGTGAGACCCAGTACTTC. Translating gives CAIGTSGGETQYF.

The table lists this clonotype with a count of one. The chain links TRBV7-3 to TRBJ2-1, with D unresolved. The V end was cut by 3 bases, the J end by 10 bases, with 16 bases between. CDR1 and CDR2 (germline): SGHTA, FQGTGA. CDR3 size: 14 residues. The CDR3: CASSFGSGRGEQFF. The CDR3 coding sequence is TGTGCCAGCAGCTTCGGGTCAGGTCGCGGCGAGCAGTTCTTC.

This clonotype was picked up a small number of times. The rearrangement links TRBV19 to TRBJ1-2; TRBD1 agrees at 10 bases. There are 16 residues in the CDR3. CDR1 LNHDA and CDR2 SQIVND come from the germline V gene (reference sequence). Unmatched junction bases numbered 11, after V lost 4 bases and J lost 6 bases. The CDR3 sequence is CASSTRTGGPFDGYTF. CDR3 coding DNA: TGTGCCAGTAGTACGCGGACAGGGGGGCCCTTTGATGGCTACACCTTC.

The CDR3 is CASSENGRGRLDTQYF. For the CDR3, the DNA is TGTGCCAGCAGTGAAAACGGCAGGGGGCGCTTAGATACGCAGTATTTT. The rearrangement uses TRBV2 and TRBJ2-3; TRBD1 agrees at 8 bases. The CDR3 is 16 residues long. V was pared by 2 bases and J by 5 bases, with 9 bases of the junction left unmatched. Looked up from germline, CDR1 is SNHLY and CDR2 is FYNNEI.

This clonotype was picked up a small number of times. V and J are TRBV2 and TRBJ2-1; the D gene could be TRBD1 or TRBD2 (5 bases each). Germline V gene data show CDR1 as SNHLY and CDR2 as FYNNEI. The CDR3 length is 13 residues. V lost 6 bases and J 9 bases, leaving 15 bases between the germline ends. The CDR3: CASSRDLGSEQFF. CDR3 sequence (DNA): TGTGCCAGCAGCCGGGACCTAGGTAGTGAGCAGTTCTTC.